The clone carrying this T cell receptor (beta chain) showed up just once. CDR3 length: 14 residues. Per germline, CDR1 MNHEY and CDR2 SMNVEV (reference sequence). V gave up 8 bases and J gave up 7 bases, with 18 bases separating them. These data originate in a study of technical replicates of blood from a handful of donors. Sequencing was performed with immunoSEQ multiplex PCR; in TCRdb, only in-frame clones are kept and a portion is missing. The sample consists of 79,000 or so clones, 85% to 95% of them appearing once. J is TRBJ1-5 and V is TRBV27; D is uncertain. Sequencing was done on a sample of T cells isolated from PBMCs. This sequence originates from a human donor in good health. The CDR3 coding sequence is TGTGCCAGCTCCCCCCAGAGGTTCACGCAGCCCCAGCATTTT. Translation: CASSPQRFTQPQHF.